This T cell receptor beta chain was obtained from a study of PD-1 blockade in classical Hodgkin lymphoma (dated by TCRdb to the early 2020s). About the investigation overall: Nivolumab dosing was 3 mg/kg intravenously every 2 weeks, continuing until either disease progression or unacceptable toxicity. A peripheral blood immune signature of response to PD-1 blockade in classical Hodgkin lymphoma was defined using TCR beta sequencing and CyTOF. The investigation overall reported the following: The study covered only a single clinical trial cohort, and the causes of the repertoire differences, possibly disease activity or prior therapy, were still not defined. Baseline diversity similar to that of newly diagnosed patients was observed in trial patients achieving complete response, whereas significantly lower diversity was observed in partial responders and progressors. By C4D1, a significant rise was seen in CD4+ TCR diversity but not in CD8+ TCR diversity (p=0.0027 vs p=0.16), and the rise was most apparent among complete responders (p=0.02). Lower diversity was observed in patients in whom nivolumab was started less than 1 year after ASCT, and these patients were excluded from later analyses so that confounding by immune reconstitution would be avoided. Baseline TCR diversity was reported to be lower in newly diagnosed patients than in healthy donors, and even lower in relapsed/refractory patients.

The time point label corresponds to: cycle 1 day 1 (C1D1), immediately before nivolumab initiation. Every trial patient had relapsed following autologous stem cell transplantation, and prior brentuximab vedotin exposure was what differed among cohorts A, B and C. The trial cohort comprised fewer than 65 patients with relapsed/refractory classical Hodgkin lymphoma whose best overall responses were complete response, partial response or progressive disease. In the multi-cohort phase II CheckMate 205 trial, trial patients received single-agent nivolumab. An independent review committee assessed best overall response using the 2007 International Working Group response criteria. Trial PBMCs were obtained immediately prior to nivolumab initiation (C1D1) and on therapy at cycle 2 day 1 and cycle 4 day 1. Peripheral blood was collected in 8 mL Vacutainer Cell Preparation Tubes, from which PBMCs were isolated by centrifugation and then cryopreserved.

The CDR3 covers 14 residues, taking in both the cysteine and the phenylalanine. CDR3 DNA only is kept here, 42 bases in frame from base 1. V loses 5 bases, J loses 2 bases, and the germline ends lie 12 bases apart. CDR1 and CDR2, per the germline V gene, are SGDLS and YYNGEE. Remarks on this clone: There is no known antigen for this receptor. No base-level quality is on record; no much larger clone is a single base apart.

The Qiagen DNeasy kit was used to extract genomic DNA from unsorted PBMCs and from the negatively selected CD4+ and CD8+ fractions. TCR beta CDR3 regions were amplified by immunoSEQ multiplex PCR using primers annealing to V and J segments. A synthetic immune receptor repertoire was used to minimize amplification bias, and remaining bias was computationally removed after sequencing. As for the original processing: Custom Python scripts were used to quantify repertoire diversity as the Shannon entropy index. Unsorted, CD4+ and CD8+ repertoires were analyzed separately, except for combined analyses in which CD4+ and CD8+ sequences were merged in silico. Clonal expansion was defined as a frequency increase of at least 2-fold after treatment compared with C1D1, and clones undetected at baseline were assigned a pseudocount of 0.5. Clones with 0 or 1 copy at C1D1 were defined as singleton clones, while clones with 2 or more copies were defined as non-singleton clones. Clones expanded in unsorted samples were assigned a CD4+, CD8+ or unknown annotation through matching of protein sequences in sorted samples from the same patient. Diversity changes from C1D1 to C4D1 were tested in paired samples using Wilcoxon tests. TCRdb carries this immuneACCESS record with in-frame sequences only. Its versions omit some clonotypes, under half of them owing to an unresolved V gene in the studies checked, with the rest unexplained. That table furnishes V, J and clone size, whereas the DNA furnished D and trimming. The sample table contains under 65,000 clones; only one count was recorded for more than 80% of them. The ten largest clones capture about 15% of the sample.

The sequence is built from TRBV9 and TRBJ2-3; TRBD2 is possibly the D segment (6 matching bases). Sequencing was performed on peripheral blood mononuclear cells (PBMCs), taken at baseline. The TCR was taken from a human donor with classical Hodgkin lymphoma. This receptor carries the CDR3 CASSGGLPTDTQYF. The nucleotide sequence is given as TGTGCCAGCAGTGGGGGACTCCCCACAGATACGCAGTATTTT.